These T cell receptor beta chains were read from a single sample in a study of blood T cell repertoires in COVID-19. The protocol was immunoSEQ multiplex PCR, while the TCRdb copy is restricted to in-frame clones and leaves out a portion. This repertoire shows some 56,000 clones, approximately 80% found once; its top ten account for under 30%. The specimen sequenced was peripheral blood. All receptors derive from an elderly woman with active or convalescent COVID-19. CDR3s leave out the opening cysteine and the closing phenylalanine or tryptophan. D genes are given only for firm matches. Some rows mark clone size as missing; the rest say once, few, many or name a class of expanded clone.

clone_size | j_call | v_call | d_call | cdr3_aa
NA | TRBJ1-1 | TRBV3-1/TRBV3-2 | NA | ASSRGLDKNTEAF
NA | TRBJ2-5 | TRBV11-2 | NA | ASSYHPGQETQY
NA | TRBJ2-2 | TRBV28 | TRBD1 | ASSLDRANTGELF
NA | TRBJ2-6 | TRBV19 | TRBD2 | ASSSPFGGYGSGANVLT
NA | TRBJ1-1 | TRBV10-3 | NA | AITPEGRKNTEAF
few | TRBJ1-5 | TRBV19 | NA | ASSIAPTGGNQPQH
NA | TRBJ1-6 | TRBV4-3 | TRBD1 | ASSQARTGYSPLH
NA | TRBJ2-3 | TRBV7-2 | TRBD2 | ASLSGGVSDTQY
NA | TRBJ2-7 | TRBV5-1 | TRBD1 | ASSWTQTWTGGEQY
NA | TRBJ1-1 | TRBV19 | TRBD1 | ASSGTGSREAF
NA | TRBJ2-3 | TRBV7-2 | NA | ASSPRRGADTQY
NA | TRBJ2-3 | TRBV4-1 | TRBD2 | ASSPLALRGGADTQY
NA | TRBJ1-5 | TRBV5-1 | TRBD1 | ASSRATGDQPQH
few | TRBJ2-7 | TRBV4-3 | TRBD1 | ASSLGQGSYEQY
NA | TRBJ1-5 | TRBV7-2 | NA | ASSLALQGRQPQH
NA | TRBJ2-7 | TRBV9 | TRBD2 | ASSTGGGESYEQY
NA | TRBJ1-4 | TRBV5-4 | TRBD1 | ASSLDRGGTNEKLF
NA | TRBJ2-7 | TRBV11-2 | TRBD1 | ASSLMPTGGVSLYEQY
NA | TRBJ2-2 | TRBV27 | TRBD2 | ASSSDIAGLNTGELF
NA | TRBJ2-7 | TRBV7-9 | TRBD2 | ASSSEAGRSGEQY
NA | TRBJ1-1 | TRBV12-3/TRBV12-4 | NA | ASRQGSWTEAF
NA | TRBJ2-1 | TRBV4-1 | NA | ASSRTQDSYNEQF
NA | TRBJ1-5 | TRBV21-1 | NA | ASSGPSGESNQPQH
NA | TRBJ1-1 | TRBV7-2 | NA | ASSLSAPGRTIEAF
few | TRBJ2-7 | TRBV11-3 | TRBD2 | ASSPSGGLLSEQY
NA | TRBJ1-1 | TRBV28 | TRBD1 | ASSLAGQGRVAF
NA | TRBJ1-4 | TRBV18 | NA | ASHPGGLGKLF
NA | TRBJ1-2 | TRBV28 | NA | ASSLTRNYGYT
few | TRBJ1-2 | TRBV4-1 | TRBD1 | ASSQGWRQGWDGYT
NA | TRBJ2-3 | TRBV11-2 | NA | ASSLESAGTQY